This is a list of T cell receptor beta chains from one sample in a study of blood T cell repertoires in COVID-19. Sequencing was performed with immunoSEQ multiplex PCR; in TCRdb, only in-frame clones are kept and a portion is missing. The profile shows 350,000 or so clones, 65% to 90% of them singletons. Sequenced material: PBMCs or T cells enriched from blood (not recorded which). The receptors originated from a woman in her forties with acute COVID-19. Both conserved end residues are part of each CDR3. The order of the fields is D gene, clone size, V gene, J gene, CDR3 protein, CDR3 DNA. The D gene is left open where the match is weak. Only part of the rows carry a size: once, few, many, or a class if the clone is expanded.

TRBD2	few	TRBV7-2	TRBJ2-7	CASSLARASGSHEQYF	TGTGCCAGCAGCCTAGCTCGGGCTAGCGGGAGCCACGAGCAGTACTTC
NA	NA	TRBV5-1	TRBJ2-2	CASSLASRGAGELFF	TGCGCCAGCAGCTTGGCCTCCAGGGGCGCCGGGGAGCTGTTTTTT
NA	NA	TRBV19	TRBJ1-4	CASSRGWGNEKLFF	TGTGCCAGTAGCAGGGGCTGGGGTAATGAAAAACTGTTTTTT
NA	NA	TRBV6-5	TRBJ1-2	CASSQQGWGYGYTF	TGTGCCAGCAGCCAACAGGGTTGGGGCTATGGCTACACCTTC
NA	NA	TRBV11-1	TRBJ1-2	CASSKDTLDYGYTF	TGTGCCAGCAGCAAGGACACCTTAGACTATGGCTACACCTTC
NA	few	TRBV3-1/TRBV3-2	TRBJ1-5	CASSQGWASNQPQHF	TGTGCCAGCAGCCAAGGTTGGGCAAGCAATCAGCCCCAGCATTTT
TRBD1	NA	TRBV3-1/TRBV3-2	TRBJ1-1	CASSFESGGREAFF	TGTGCCAGCAGCTTCGAATCAGGGGGGCGGGAAGCTTTCTTT
TRBD1	NA	TRBV3-1/TRBV3-2	TRBJ1-1	CASSQAFGTGGAGTEAFF	TGTGCCAGCAGCCAAGCTTTCGGGACAGGGGGCGCGGGGACTGAAGCTTTCTTT
NA	few	TRBV6-5	TRBJ2-5	CASSSRETQYF	TGTGCCAGCAGTTCCAGGGAGACCCAGTACTTC
NA	NA	TRBV5-1	TRBJ1-5	CASSLGTGTRGNQPQHF	TGCGCCAGCAGCTTGGGAACAGGGACGAGGGGGAATCAGCCCCAGCATTTT
TRBD2	NA	TRBV18	TRBJ2-2	CASSREVPGNTGELFF	TGTGCCAGCTCCCGGGAGGTTCCAGGGAACACCGGGGAGCTGTTTTTT
TRBD1	NA	TRBV18	TRBJ2-7	CASSPGTDGYEQYF	TGTGCCAGCTCACCTGGGACAGACGGCTACGAGCAGTACTTC
TRBD1	NA	TRBV7-2	TRBJ2-1	CASSLARDRGGEQFF	TGTGCCAGCAGCTTAGCCAGGGACAGGGGCGGTGAGCAGTTCTTC
NA	once	TRBV15	TRBJ1-5	CATSRDRNGNQPQHF	TGTGCCACCAGCAGAGATCGGAACGGGAATCAGCCCCAGCATTTT
NA	NA	TRBV7-2	TRBJ1-5	CASSLEAGISNQPQHF	TGTGCCAGCAGCTTAGAAGCCGGTATTAGCAATCAGCCCCAGCATTTT
TRBD1	NA	TRBV19	TRBJ1-1	CASSDDRVDTEAFF	TGTGCCAGTAGCGACGACAGGGTAGACACTGAAGCTTTCTTT
TRBD2	NA	TRBV5-1	TRBJ2-3	CASSSTPGLAGADTQYF	TGCGCCAGCAGCTCGACACCGGGACTAGCGGGAGCAGATACGCAGTATTTT
TRBD2	NA	TRBV6-5	TRBJ2-1	CASSWVAGGPNEQFF	TGTGCCAGCAGTTGGGTAGCGGGAGGGCCCAATGAGCAGTTCTTC
NA	NA	TRBV5-6	TRBJ1-1	CASSRSEAGWTEAFF	TGTGCCAGCAGCCGATCTGAGGCGGGATGGACTGAAGCTTTCTTT
NA	once	TRBV3-1/TRBV3-2	TRBJ1-2	CASRDQGAYGYTF	TGTGCCAGCAGAGATCAGGGTGCCTATGGCTACACCTTC
NA	NA	TRBV11-2	TRBJ2-7	CASSLGDIYEQYF	TGTGCCAGCAGCTTGGGAGACATTTACGAGCAGTACTTC
TRBD1	NA	TRBV6-2/TRBV6-3	TRBJ1-5	CASSYYTGGGQPQHF	TGTGCCAGCAGTTACTATACAGGGGGCGGACAGCCCCAGCATTTT
NA	few	TRBV7-6	TRBJ1-1	CASSFLQGSTEAFF	TGTGCCAGCAGCTTTCTCCAAGGGAGCACTGAAGCTTTCTTT
TRBD2	NA	TRBV27	TRBJ2-3	CASSLLASGSDTQYF	TGTGCCAGCAGTTTATTGGCTAGCGGGAGTGATACGCAGTATTTT
TRBD1	NA	TRBV5-4	TRBJ1-6	CASSFRTGENSPLHF	TGTGCCAGCAGCTTTCGTACAGGGGAGAATTCACCCCTCCACTTT